This TCR beta chain was documented in a study of CD8 T cells in ankylosing spondylitis (dated by TCRdb to the late 2010s). For the wider study: To find TCR variants linked to disease, the study profiled T cell receptor beta repertoires in ankylosing spondylitis patients and healthy donors. Peripheral blood samples were taken, and synovial fluid was additionally collected from ankylosing spondylitis patients. In total, the full study cohort was made up of 95 to 110 healthy donors and roughly 27 ankylosing spondylitis patients.

Sequenced using an Illumina HiSeq 2500. TCR beta libraries were prepared by quantitative 5'-RACE with molecular barcodes. The authors processed their data as follows. Disease-linked TCR variants were identified with a new computational method built on a probabilistic model of VDJ rearrangement. TCRdb reran the public reads through fastp at Q25 and MiXCR, keeping productive beta chains. Rows with one shared CDR3 protein collapse into an entry with the most common genes and DNA. The V and J calls here are based on TCRdb, not the publication. Within this sample are some 290,000 distinct CDR3 sequences, with about 19% of them counted one time only. Of the sample, around 7.8% is held by the ten largest clones. Here is what the overall study found, with its caveats: In peripheral blood, the disease-linked clones were found at relatively low frequencies and had a CD8+ phenotype. A TCR beta motif of fewer than 10 highly homologous amino acid variants appeared characteristic of blood from ankylosing spondylitis patients. The disease-linked clones were reported to be significantly enriched in matched synovial fluid samples from ankylosing spondylitis patients. Some motif variants were previously reported in synovial fluid and blood of reactive arthritis patients, suggesting common disease-initiation mechanisms.

This clonotype was counted a few times. Its antigen remains unidentified. No much larger clonotype is one base removed from it; base qualities were not supplied. CDR1 and CDR2 (DFQATT, SNEGSKA) derive from the germline V gene (reference sequence). From the cysteine through the phenylalanine, the CDR3 covers 16 amino acids. The kept DNA is CDR3 alone, 48 bases in frame from the first base. V and J lose 0 bases and 4 bases, and a span of 16 bases separates them. Material: blood, either unsorted or a sorted T cell fraction (not recorded which). This chain joins TRBV20-1 to TRBJ2-1; TRBD2 is perhaps the D gene, given 6 matching bases. The TCR sequence derives from a male donor with ankylosing spondylitis or in good health (not recorded which). CDR3 loop: CSAREGIAAKYNEQFF. Read as DNA, the sequence is TGCAGTGCTAGAGAGGGTATAGCGGCTAAATACAATGAGCAGTTCTTC.